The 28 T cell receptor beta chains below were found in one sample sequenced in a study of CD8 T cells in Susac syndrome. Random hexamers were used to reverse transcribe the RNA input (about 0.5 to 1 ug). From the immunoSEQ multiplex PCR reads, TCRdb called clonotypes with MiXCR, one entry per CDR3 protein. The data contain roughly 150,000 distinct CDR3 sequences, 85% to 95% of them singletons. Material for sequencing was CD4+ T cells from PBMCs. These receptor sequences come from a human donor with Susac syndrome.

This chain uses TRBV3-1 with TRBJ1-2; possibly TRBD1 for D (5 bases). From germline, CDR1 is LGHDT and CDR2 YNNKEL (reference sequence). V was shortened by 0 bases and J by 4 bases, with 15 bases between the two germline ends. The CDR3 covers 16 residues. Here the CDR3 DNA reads TGTGCCAGCAGCCAAGACCCAGGGAGGGCCCTCTATGGCTACACCTTC. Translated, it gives CASSQDPGRALYGYTF.

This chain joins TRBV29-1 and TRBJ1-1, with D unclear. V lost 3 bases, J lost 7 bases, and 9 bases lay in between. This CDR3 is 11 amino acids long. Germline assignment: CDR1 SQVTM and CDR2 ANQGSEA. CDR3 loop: CSVDAHSEAFF. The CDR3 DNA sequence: TGCAGCGTTGACGCGCACAGTGAAGCTTTCTTT.

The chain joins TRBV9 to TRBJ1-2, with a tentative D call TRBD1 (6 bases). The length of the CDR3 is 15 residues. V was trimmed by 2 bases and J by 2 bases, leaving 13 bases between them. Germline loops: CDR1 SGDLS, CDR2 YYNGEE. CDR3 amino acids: CASSVGPQGNYGYTF. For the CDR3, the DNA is TGTGCCAGCAGCGTGGGTCCACAGGGCAACTATGGCTACACCTTC.

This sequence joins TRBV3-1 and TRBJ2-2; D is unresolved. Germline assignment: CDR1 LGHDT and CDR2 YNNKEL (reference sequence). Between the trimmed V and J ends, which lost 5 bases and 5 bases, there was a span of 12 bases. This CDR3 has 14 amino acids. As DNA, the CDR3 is TGTGCCAGCAGCTACAAACAGAGTACCGGGGAGCTGTTTTTT. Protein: CASSYKQSTGELFF.

The CDR3 region has the DNA TGTGCCAGCTCACGGCCTACAGGGGCGAGGGAGCAGTTCTTC. Its translation: CASSRPTGAREQFF. The chain carries TRBV18 and TRBJ2-1; the match to TRBD1 covers 7 bases. V trimming: 4 bases; J trimming: 10 bases; junction bases outside the gene matches: 10. Germline lookup yields CDR1 KGHSH and CDR2 LQKENI. This CDR3 is built from 14 residues.

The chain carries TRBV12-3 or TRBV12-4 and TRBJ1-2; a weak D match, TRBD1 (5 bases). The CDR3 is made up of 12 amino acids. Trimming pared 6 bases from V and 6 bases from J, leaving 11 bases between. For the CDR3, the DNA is TGTGCCAGCAGCGGGACGGCCCATGGCTACACCTTC. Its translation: CASSGTAHGYTF.

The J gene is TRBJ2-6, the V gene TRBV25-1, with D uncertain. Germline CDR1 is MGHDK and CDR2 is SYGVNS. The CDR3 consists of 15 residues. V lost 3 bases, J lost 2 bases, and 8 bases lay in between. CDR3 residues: CASSDPFTGANVLTF. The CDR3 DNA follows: TGTGCCAGCAGTGATCCCTTTACTGGGGCCAACGTCCTGACTTTC.

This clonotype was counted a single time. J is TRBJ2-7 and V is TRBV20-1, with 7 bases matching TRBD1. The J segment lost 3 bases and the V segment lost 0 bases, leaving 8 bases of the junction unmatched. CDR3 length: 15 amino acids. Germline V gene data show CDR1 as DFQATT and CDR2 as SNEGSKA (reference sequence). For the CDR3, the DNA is TGCAGTGCTAGAGATCCCCTGACAGGGAACTACGAGCAGTACTTC. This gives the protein CSARDPLTGNYEQYF.

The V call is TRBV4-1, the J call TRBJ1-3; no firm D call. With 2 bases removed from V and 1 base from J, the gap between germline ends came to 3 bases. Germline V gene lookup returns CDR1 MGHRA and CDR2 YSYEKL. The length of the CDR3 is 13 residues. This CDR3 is CASSQPSGNTIYF. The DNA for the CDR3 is TGCGCCAGCAGCCAACCTTCTGGAAACACCATATATTTT.

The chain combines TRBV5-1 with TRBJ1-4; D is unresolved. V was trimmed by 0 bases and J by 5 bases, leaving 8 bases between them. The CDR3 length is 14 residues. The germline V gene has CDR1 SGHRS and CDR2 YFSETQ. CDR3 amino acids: CASSLDGQNEKLFF. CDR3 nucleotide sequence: TGCGCCAGCAGCTTGGACGGCCAGAATGAAAAACTGTTTTTT.

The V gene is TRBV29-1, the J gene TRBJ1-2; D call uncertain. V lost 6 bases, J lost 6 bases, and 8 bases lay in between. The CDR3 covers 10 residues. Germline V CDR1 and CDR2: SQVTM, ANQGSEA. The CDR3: CSVTANGYTF. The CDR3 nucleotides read TGCAGCGTCACAGCAAATGGCTACACCTTC.

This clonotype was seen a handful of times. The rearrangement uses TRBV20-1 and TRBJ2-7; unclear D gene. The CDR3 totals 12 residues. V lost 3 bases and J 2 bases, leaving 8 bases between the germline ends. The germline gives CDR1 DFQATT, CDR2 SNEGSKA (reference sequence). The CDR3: CSASSRAYEQYF. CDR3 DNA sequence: TGCAGTGCTAGCTCCCGGGCCTACGAGCAGTACTTC.

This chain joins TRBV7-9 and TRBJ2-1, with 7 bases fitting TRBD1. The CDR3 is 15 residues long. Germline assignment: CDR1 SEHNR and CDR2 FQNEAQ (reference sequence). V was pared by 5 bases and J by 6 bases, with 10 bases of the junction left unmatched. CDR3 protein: CASSPPGQRINEQFF. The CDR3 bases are TGTGCCAGCAGCCCTCCGGGACAGAGGATCAATGAGCAGTTCTTC.

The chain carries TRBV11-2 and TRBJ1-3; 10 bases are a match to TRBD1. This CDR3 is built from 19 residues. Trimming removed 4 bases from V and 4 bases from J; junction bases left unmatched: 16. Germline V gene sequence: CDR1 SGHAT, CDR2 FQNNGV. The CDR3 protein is CASSSRDRGLGVRGNTIYF. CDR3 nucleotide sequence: TGTGCCAGCAGCTCCCGGGACAGGGGATTAGGAGTACGCGGAAACACCATATATTTT. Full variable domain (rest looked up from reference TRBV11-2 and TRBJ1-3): EAGVAQSPRYKIIEKRQSVAFWCNPISGHATLYWYQQILGQGPKLLIQFQNNGVVDDSQLPKDRFSAERLKGVDSTLKIQPAKLEDSAVYLCASSSRDRGLGVRGNTIYFGEGSWLTVV.

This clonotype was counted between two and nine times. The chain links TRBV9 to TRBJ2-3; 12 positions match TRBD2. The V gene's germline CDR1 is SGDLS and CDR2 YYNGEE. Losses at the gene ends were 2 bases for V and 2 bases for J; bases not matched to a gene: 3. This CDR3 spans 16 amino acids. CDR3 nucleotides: TGTGCCAGCAGCGTGGGACTAGCGGGCCTCACAGATACGCAGTATTTT. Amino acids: CASSVGLAGLTDTQYF.

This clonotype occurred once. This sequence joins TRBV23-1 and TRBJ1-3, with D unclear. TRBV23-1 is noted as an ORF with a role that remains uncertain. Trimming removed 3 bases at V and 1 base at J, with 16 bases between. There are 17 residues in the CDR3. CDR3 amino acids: CASSHPTVIGSGNTIYF. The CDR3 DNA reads TGCGCCAGCAGTCACCCGACGGTAATAGGTTCTGGAAACACCATATATTTT.

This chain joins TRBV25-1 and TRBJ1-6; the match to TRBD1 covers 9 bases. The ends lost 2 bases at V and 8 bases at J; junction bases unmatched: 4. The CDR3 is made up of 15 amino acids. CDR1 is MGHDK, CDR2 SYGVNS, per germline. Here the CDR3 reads CASSETGGAYSPLHF. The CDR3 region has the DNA TGTGCCAGCAGTGAAACAGGGGGCGCTTATTCACCCCTCCACTTT.

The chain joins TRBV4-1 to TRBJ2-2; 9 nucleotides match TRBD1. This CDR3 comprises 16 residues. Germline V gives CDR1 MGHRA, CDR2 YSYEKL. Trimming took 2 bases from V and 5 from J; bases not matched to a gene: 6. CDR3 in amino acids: CASSQPTTGGTGELFF. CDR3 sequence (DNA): TGCGCCAGCAGCCAACCTACGACAGGGGGGACCGGGGAGCTGTTTTTT.

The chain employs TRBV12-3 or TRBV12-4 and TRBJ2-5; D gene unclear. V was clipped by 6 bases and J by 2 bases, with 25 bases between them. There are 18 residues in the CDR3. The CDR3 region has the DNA TGTGCCAGCAGCCCCGGACGCGGACCGGCCTTAAAACAAGAGACCCAGTACTTC. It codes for CASSPGRGPALKQETQYF.

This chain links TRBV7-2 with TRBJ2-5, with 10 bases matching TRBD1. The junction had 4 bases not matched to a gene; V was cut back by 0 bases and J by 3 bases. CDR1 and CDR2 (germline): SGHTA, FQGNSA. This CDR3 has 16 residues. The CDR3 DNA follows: TGTGCCAGCAGCTTAGCAGGACAGGGGGTTAAAGAGACCCAGTACTTC. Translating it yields CASSLAGQGVKETQYF. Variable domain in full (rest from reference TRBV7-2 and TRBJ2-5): GAGVSQSPSNKVTEKGKDVELRCDPISGHTALYWYRQSLGQGLEFLIYFQGNSAPDKSGLPSDRFSAERTGGSVSTLTIQRTQQEDSAVYLCASSLAGQGVKETQYFGPGTRLLVL.

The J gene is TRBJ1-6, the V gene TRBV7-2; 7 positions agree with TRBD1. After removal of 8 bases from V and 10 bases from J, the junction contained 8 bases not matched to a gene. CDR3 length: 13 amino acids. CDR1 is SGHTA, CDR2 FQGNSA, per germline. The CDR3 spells CASGTAVGSPLHF. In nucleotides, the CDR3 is TGTGCCAGCGGGACAGCCGTCGGATCACCCCTCCACTTT. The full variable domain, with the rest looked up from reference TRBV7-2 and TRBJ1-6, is GAGVSQSPSNKVTEKGKDVELRCDPISGHTALYWYRQSLGQGLEFLIYFQGNSAPDKSGLPSDRFSAERTGGSVSTLTIQRTQQEDSAVYLCASGTAVGSPLHFGNGTRLTVT.

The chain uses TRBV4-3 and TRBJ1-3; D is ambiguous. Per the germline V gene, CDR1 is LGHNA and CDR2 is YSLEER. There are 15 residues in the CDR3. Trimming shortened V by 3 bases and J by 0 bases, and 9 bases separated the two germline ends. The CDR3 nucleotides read TGCGCCAGCAGCCAGGTCCCTTACTCTGGAAACACCATATATTTT. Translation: CASSQVPYSGNTIYF.

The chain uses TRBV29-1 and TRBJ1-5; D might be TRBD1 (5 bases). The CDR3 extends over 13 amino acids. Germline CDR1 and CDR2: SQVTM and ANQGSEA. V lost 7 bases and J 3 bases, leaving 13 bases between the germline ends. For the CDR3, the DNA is TGCAGCGCCTCCATAGGGGTCAATCAGCCCCAGCATTTT. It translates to CSASIGVNQPQHF. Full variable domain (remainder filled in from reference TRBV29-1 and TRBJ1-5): SAVISQKPSRDICQRGTSLTIQCQVDSQVTMMFWYRQQPGQSLTLIATANQGSEATYESGFVIDKFPISRPNLTFSTLTVSNMSPEDSSIYLCSASIGVNQPQHFGDGTRLSIL.

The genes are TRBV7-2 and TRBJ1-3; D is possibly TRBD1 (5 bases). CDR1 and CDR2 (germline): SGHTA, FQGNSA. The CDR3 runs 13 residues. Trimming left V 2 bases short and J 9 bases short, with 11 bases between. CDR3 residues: CASSLSSGGTIYF. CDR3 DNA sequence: TGTGCCAGCAGCTTATCCTCCGGGGGCACCATATATTTT.

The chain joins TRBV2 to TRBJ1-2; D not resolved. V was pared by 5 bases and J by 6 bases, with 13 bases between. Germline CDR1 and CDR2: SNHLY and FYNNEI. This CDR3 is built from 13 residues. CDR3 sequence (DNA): TGTGCCAGCAGTTGGCAGCCCTTGGATGGCTACACCTTC. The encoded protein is CASSWQPLDGYTF.

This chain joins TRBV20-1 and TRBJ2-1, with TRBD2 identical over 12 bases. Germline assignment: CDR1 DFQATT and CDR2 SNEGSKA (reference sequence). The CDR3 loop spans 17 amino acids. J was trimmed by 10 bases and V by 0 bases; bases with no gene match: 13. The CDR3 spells CSARDPWTSGVRGEQFF. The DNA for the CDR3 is TGCAGTGCTAGAGATCCCTGGACTAGCGGGGTCCGGGGGGAGCAGTTCTTC.

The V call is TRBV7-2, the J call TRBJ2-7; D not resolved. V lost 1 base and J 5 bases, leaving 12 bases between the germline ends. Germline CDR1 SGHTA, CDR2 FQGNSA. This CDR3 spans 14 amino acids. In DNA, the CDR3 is TGTGCCAGCAGCTTAGTTGCCAGGAGCCACGAGCAGTACTTC. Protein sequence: CASSLVARSHEQYF.

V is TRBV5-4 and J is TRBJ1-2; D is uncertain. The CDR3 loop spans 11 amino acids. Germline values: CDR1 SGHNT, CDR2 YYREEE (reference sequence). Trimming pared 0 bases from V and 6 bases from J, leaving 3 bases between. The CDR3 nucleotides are TGTGCCAGCAGCTTGGACCATGGCTACACCTTC. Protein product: CASSLDHGYTF.